The 6 T cell receptor beta chains below come from one sample, sequenced in a study of cytomegalovirus exposure and HLA in healthy donors. Primers included in the PCR were 60 Vbeta and 13 Jbeta primers. The table came from immunoSEQ multiplex PCR; TCRdb's copy has only in-frame clones and leaves some out. The sample lists approximately 130,000 clones, approximately 78% occurring once. The sequenced sample consisted of PBMCs. Every receptor here comes from a human donor in good health.

V gene TRBV4-3 combines with J gene TRBJ2-7; D remains ambiguous. The V gene's germline CDR1 is LGHNA and CDR2 YSLEER. The CDR3 is made up of 14 amino acids. The V end lost 1 base, the J end lost 6 bases, and 13 bases lay between the germline ends. CDR3 DNA sequence: TGCGCCAGCAGCCAAGGGTTCGCTAATAGCGAGCAGTACTTC. Translated, it gives CASSQGFANSEQYF.

This clone was seen a few times. The chain carries TRBV11-2 and TRBJ2-3, with D tentatively TRBD2 (5 bases). The CDR3 runs 13 residues. CDR1 and CDR2 from the germline V gene are SGHAT and FQNNGV. Trimming shortened V by 5 bases and J by 4 bases, and 10 bases separated the two germline ends. CDR3 sequence: CASSIGVSDTQYF. The CDR3 DNA sequence: TGTGCCAGCAGCATCGGGGTTTCAGATACGCAGTATTTT.

The chain joins TRBV7-8 to TRBJ1-1; 8 bases are shared with TRBD1. Germline loops: CDR1 SGHVS, CDR2 FQNEAQ. J lost 6 bases, V lost 7 bases, and 7 bases had no gene match. The CDR3 length is 13 residues. CDR3 nucleotide sequence: TGTGCCAGCACTCGCAGGGGGCCGGCTGAAGCTTTCTTT. This sequence encodes CASTRRGPAEAFF. Supplemented by reference TRBV7-8 and TRBJ1-1, the full variable domain reads GAGVSQSPRYKVAKRGQDVALRCDPISGHVSLFWYQQALGQGPEFLTYFQNEAQLDKSGLPSDRFFAERPEGSVSTLKIQRTQQEDSAVYLCASTRRGPAEAFFGQGTRLTVV.

The V and J genes are TRBV7-8 and TRBJ2-7, with a tentative D call TRBD1 (6 bases). The ends were cut back, 1 base at V and 7 bases at J, with 17 bases in the middle. This CDR3 is built from 15 residues. Germline V CDR1 and CDR2: SGHVS, FQNEAQ. CDR3 loop: CASSLGQGPGEEQYF. The DNA of the CDR3 is TGTGCCAGCAGCTTAGGGCAGGGGCCTGGGGAAGAGCAGTACTTC.

The J gene is TRBJ1-3, the V gene TRBV6-5; D not certain. Germline CDR1 is MNHEY and CDR2 is SVGAGI. CDR3 length equals 15 residues. The V and J ends lost 5 bases and 2 bases respectively, with 13 bases between them. Here the CDR3 DNA reads TGTGCCAGCAGTACCCAGGAGGGAGCTGGAAACACCATATATTTT. This codes for CASSTQEGAGNTIYF.

As for this clone: The junction differs from germline at one of its ends, possibly a read error. The chain uses TRBV7-9 and TRBJ2-1; 12 bases are shared with TRBD2. The CDR3 has 18 amino acids. CDR1 is SEHNR and CDR2 is FQNEAQ in the germline V gene (reference sequence). The CDR3 region has the DNA TGTTCCAGCAGCTTACCCCTAGCGGGAGGGCCTTTTAGCCAGGAGCAGTTCTTC. Translated, it gives CSSSLPLAGGPFSQEQFF. Full variable domain (remainder filled in from reference TRBV7-9 and TRBJ2-1): DTGVSQNPRHKITKRGQNVTFRCDPISEHNRLYWYRQTLGQGPEFLTYFQNEAQLEKSRLLSDRFSAERPKGSFSTLEIQRTEQGDSAMYLCSSSLPLAGGPFSQEQFFGPGTRLTVL.